This TCR beta chain was captured in a study of long-term antiretroviral therapy in people with HIV. Survey-level immunoSEQ v3.0 assays were run. This table comes from immunoSEQ multiplex PCR, and its TCRdb copy is limited to in-frame clones, with some not included. In the table there are approximately 16,000 clones, approximately 84% of which are singletons. Trimming removed 2 bases from V and 5 bases from J; junction bases left unmatched: 12. Germline lookup yields CDR1 MNHNS and CDR2 SASEGT. This CDR3 contains 17 residues. The chain carries TRBV6-1 and TRBJ1-2, with 9 nucleotides matching TRBD1. This clonotype was sampled from a woman aged 40-49 years with HIV. Sequences were derived from unsorted PBMCs, sampled 0.5 years after starting antiretroviral therapy. The DNA for the CDR3 is TGTGCCAGCAGTGAACGGCGGATACAGGGGGCAGGGTATGGCTACACCTTC. Its protein product is CASSERRIQGAGYGYTF.